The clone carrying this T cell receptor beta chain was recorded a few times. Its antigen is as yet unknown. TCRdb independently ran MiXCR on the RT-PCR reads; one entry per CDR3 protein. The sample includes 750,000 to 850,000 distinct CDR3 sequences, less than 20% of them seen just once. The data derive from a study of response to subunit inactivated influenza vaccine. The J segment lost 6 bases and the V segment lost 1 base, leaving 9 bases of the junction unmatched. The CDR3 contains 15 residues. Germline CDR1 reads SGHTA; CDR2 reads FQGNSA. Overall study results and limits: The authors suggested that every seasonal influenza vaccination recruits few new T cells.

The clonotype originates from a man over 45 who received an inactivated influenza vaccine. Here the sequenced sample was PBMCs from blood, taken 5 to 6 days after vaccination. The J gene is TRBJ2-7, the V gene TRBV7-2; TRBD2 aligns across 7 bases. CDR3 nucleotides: TGTGCCAGCAGCTTAGGGGCTAGCGGAGGTGGCGAGCAGTACTTC. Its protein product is CASSLGASGGGEQYF.